A selection of T cell receptor beta chains follows, all from one sample in a study of blood T cell repertoires in COVID-19. Assay: immunoSEQ multiplex PCR; the TCRdb copy retains only in-frame clones and omits some. Counted here are approximately 220,000 clones, 84% occurring once; the ten biggest clones make up 3%. The material sequenced was peripheral blood. The receptors come from a woman aged 25-40 years who had recovered from COVID-19. The CDR3 runs from the conserved cysteine through the conserved F or W. A D gene is named only where the DNA matches it firmly. Size values are once, few and many counts, or a class for expanded clones, and some rows have none.

size | D | J | V | DNA | CDR3
. | . | TRBJ2-5 | TRBV5-1 | TGCGCCAGCAGCCGCGGCCAAGAGACCCAGTACTTC | CASSRGQETQYF
. | TRBD2 | TRBJ2-2 | TRBV28 | TGTGCCAGCAAAATCGGGAGGGCTCACACCGGGGAGCTGTTTTTT | CASKIGRAHTGELFF
. | . | TRBJ1-6 | TRBV11-2 | TGTGCCAGCAGCTTTACAGGAACCGATAATTCACCCCTCCACTTT | CASSFTGTDNSPLHF
. | TRBD2 | TRBJ2-2 | TRBV24-1 | TGTGCCACCAGTGATGCCGTGGCGGGAGGAAGTGACACCGGGGAGCTGTTTTTT | CATSDAVAGGSDTGELFF
once | . | TRBJ2-1 | TRBV6-2/TRBV6-3 | TGTGCCAGCAGTTACCCCCCCTTCAGGGGTAATGAGCAGTTCTTC | CASSYPPFRGNEQFF
. | TRBD2 | TRBJ2-1 | TRBV5-1 | TGCGCCAGCAGCTTCAGGACTAGCGGCAATGAGCAGTTCTTC | CASSFRTSGNEQFF
. | TRBD2 | TRBJ2-3 | TRBV6-5 | TGTGCCAGCAGTCCCAGGGCGGGAGGGACAGATACGCAGTATTTT | CASSPRAGGTDTQYF
. | . | TRBJ2-1 | TRBV5-1 | TGCGCCAGCAGCTTGGAGGGAGTGTCCTACAATGAGCAGTTCTTC | CASSLEGVSYNEQFF
. | . | TRBJ2-3 | TRBV6-5 | TGTGCCAGTCGTATTCTTCCGTCTAGCACAGATACGCAGTATTTT | CASRILPSSTDTQYF
few | . | TRBJ2-2 | TRBV1 | TGCACCAGCCTAGCGGAGCGTACCGGGGAGCTGTTTTTT | CTSLAERTGELFF
. | . | TRBJ2-7 | TRBV27 | TGTGCCAGCAGTTTATCCCTCTCCTACGAGCAGTACTTC | CASSLSLSYEQYF
. | . | TRBJ2-1 | TRBV28 | TGTGCCAGCTGCAGTTTATCCGTTAACTCCTACAATGAGCAGTTCTTC | CASCSLSVNSYNEQFF
. | TRBD1 | TRBJ2-3 | TRBV28 | TGTGCCAGCAGCTTGACAGGGTCTAGCACAGATACGCAGTATTTT | CASSLTGSSTDTQYF
. | TRBD2 | TRBJ2-7 | TRBV27 | TGTGCCAGCACCTTAGGCGGGAGCGGATACGAGCAGTACTTC | CASTLGGSGYEQYF
. | . | TRBJ1-1 | TRBV6-1 | TGTGCCAGCAGTGAATGGGAGGGGAGGACTGAAGCTTTCTTT | CASSEWEGRTEAFF